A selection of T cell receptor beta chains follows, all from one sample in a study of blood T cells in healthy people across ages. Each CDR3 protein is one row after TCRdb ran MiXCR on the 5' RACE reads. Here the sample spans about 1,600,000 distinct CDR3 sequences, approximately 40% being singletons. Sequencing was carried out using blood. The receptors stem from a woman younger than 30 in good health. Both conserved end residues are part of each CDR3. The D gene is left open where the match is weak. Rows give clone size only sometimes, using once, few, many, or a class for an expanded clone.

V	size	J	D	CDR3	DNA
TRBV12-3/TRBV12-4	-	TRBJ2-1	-	CASSAQTDVRYNEQFF	TGTGCCAGCAGTGCACAGACAGACGTCCGTTACAATGAGCAGTTCTTC
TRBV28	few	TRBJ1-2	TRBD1	CASTKEGDRPNYGYTF	TGTGCCAGCACCAAAGAAGGGGACAGGCCTAACTATGGCTACACCTTC
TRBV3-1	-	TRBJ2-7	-	CASSQASVPYEQYF	TGTGCCAGCAGCCAAGCTAGCGTCCCCTACGAGCAGTACTTC
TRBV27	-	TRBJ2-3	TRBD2	CASRGRTSGVPDTQYF	TGTGCCAGCAGAGGTCGGACTAGCGGGGTCCCAGATACGCAGTATTTT
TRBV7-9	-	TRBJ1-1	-	CASSPKVLDTEAFF	TGTGCCAGCAGCCCTAAGGTACTCGACACTGAAGCTTTCTTT
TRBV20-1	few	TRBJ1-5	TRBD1	CSAEDRVDQPQHF	TGCAGTGCTGAGGACAGGGTCGATCAGCCCCAGCATTTT
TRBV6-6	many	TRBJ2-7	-	CASSPSSGLDSYEQYF	TGTGCCAGCAGTCCCTCAAGCGGGTTAGACTCCTACGAGCAGTACTTC
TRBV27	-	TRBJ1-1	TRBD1	CASSLHPGQGAEAFF	TGTGCCAGCAGTTTACATCCGGGACAGGGGGCAGAGGCTTTCTTT
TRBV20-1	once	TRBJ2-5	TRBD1	CSAKEDRAQETQYF	TGCAGTGCTAAAGAAGACAGGGCTCAAGAGACCCAGTACTTC
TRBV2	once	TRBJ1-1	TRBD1	CASSNTGGQTEAFF	TGTGCCAGCAGTAACACAGGGGGTCAGACTGAAGCTTTCTTT
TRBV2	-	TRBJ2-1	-	CASSDVAARWTYNEQFF	TGTGCCAGCAGTGATGTCGCTGCTAGATGGACCTACAATGAGCAGTTCTTC
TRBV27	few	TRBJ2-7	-	CASSAVGGSVQYF	TGTGCCAGCAGTGCTGTCGGGGGAAGTGTGCAGTACTTC
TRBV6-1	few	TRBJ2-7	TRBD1	CASSDAGQGYSYEQYF	TGTGCCAGCAGTGACGCCGGACAGGGTTATTCCTACGAGCAGTACTTC